The 2 T cell receptor beta chains given below trace back to one sample, sequenced in a study of blood T cells in healthy people across ages. The second PCR ran roughly 6 to 11 cycles with a sample-barcoded 5' primer and J-beta primers. Using its own MiXCR run on the 5' RACE reads, TCRdb lists one record per CDR3 protein. This table has more than 700,000 distinct CDR3 sequences, less than 60% appearing once. Material for sequencing was blood. These receptors came from a man at least 80 years old in good health.

The rearrangement uses TRBV5-1 and TRBJ2-7, with D uncertain. The CDR3 runs 15 residues. V was cut by 0 bases and J by 7 bases, with 17 bases left in between. Germline V CDR1 and CDR2: SGHRS, YFSETQ. CDR3 in amino acids: CASSLELNPYNEQYF. The CDR3 nucleotides are TGCGCCAGCAGCTTGGAACTAAACCCCTACAATGAGCAGTACTTC.

The chain recombines TRBV27 with TRBJ2-5, with 8 positions matching TRBD1. V lost 6 bases and J lost 1; bases outside the gene matches: 31. CDR1 and CDR2 from the germline V gene are MNHEY and SMNVEV (reference sequence). The length of the CDR3 is 23 residues. In DNA, the CDR3 is TGTGCCAGCAGCCGACGCTCACCCACCGGGACAGGCGACCCTAATTCCAGCCAAGAGACCCAGTACTTC. Amino acid sequence: CASSRRSPTGTGDPNSSQETQYF.